The source of this T cell receptor beta chain is a study of monozygotic twins with inflammatory bowel disease. TCRdb re-analyzed the 5' RACE reads; it lists each CDR3 protein once, without DNA. Its table records over 200,000 distinct CDR3 sequences. This CDR3 is built from 18 residues. Germline-derived CDR1 and CDR2 are SGHRS and YFSETQ. The TCR originated in a human donor with ulcerative colitis or Crohn's disease, or a healthy co-twin of an affected twin (not recorded which). The chain combines TRBV5-1 with TRBJ2-2; TCRdb's D gene call, TRBD1, goes unchecked for lack of DNA. Sequences were obtained from blood. CDR3 amino acids: CASSLDSWGRGSTGELFF.